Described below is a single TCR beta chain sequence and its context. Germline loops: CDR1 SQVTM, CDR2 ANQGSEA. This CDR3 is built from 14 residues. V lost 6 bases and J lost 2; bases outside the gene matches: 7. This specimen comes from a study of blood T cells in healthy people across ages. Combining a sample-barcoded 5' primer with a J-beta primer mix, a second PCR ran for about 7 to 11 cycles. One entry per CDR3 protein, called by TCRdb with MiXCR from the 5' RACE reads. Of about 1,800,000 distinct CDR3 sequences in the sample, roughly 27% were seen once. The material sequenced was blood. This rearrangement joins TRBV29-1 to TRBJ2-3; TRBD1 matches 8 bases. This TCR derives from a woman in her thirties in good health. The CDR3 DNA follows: TGCAGCGTGACCGGACAGGGCTCCACAGATACGCAGTATTTT. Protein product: CSVTGQGSTDTQYF.